These 25 T cell receptor beta chains came from one sample sequenced in a study of HIV-infected patients and healthy controls. TCRdb independently ran MiXCR on the 5' RACE reads; one entry per CDR3 protein. The sample holds 70,000 or so distinct CDR3 sequences, about 16% seen once. Sequenced sample: CD4+ T cells from blood. The source is a human donor in good health.

The chain uses TRBV2 and TRBJ2-2; D ambiguous. This CDR3 is built from 14 residues. V was pared by 5 bases and J by 0 bases, with 7 bases between. Germline CDR1 reads SNHLY; CDR2 reads FYNNEI. This CDR3 reads CASSRKTNTGELFF. CDR3 DNA: TGTGCCAGCAGTCGCAAGACGAACACCGGGGAGCTGTTTTTT.

About this clonotype: A much larger clone differs from this one at a single base, so this may be a read error. The rearrangement uses TRBV11-3 and TRBJ2-3, with a tentative D call TRBD2 (5 bases). Deletions cut 5 bases from V and 6 bases from J, with 15 bases between. The CDR3 is made up of 14 amino acids. CDR1 is SGHNT, CDR2 YENEEA, per germline. The CDR3 DNA is TGTGCCAGCAGCGCCATCCGGGATCCGGATACGCAGTATTTT. Protein: CASSAIRDPDTQYF.

This clonotype was observed a few times. The V and J genes are TRBV14 and TRBJ2-6; no firm D call. CDR1 is SGHDN, CDR2 FVKESK, per germline. The CDR3 is 13 amino acids. V gave up 8 bases and J gave up 0 bases, with 5 bases separating them. The CDR3 loop reads CASAGSGANVLTF. CDR3 sequence (DNA): TGTGCCAGCGCCGGCTCTGGGGCCAACGTCCTGACTTTC.

This clonotype was found a few times. This sequence joins TRBV6-5 and TRBJ2-7, with 8 bases that match TRBD1. The CDR3 contains 15 residues. Germline assignment: CDR1 MNHEY and CDR2 SVGAGI. V was pared by 2 bases and J by 1 base, with 4 bases of the junction left unmatched. CDR3 in DNA: TGTGCCAGCAGTTACCAGACAGGGGCATCCTACGAGCAGTACTTC. It specifies CASSYQTGASYEQYF.

V is TRBV5-4 and J is TRBJ1-5; D may be TRBD1 (6 bases). With 0 bases removed from V and 7 bases from J, the gap between germline ends came to 14 bases. Germline CDR1 SGHNT, CDR2 YYREEE (reference sequence). There are 15 residues in the CDR3. CDR3 nucleotides: TGTGCCAGCAGCTTGGACCAGGACAGCTTACAGCCCCAGCATTTT. It yields the protein CASSLDQDSLQPQHF.

The rearrangement uses TRBV7-2 and TRBJ2-3; TRBD1 matches at 7 bases. J was trimmed by 3 bases and V by 5 bases; bases with no gene match: 8. Germline CDR1 reads SGHTA; CDR2 reads FQGNSA. The CDR3 totals 15 residues. CDR3 DNA sequence: TGTGCCAGCAGCAAGGGACAGCTTGCTACAGATACGCAGTATTTT. This translates into CASSKGQLATDTQYF.

Ten or more counts support this clonotype. This sequence joins TRBV5-1 and TRBJ2-1; no reliable D call. Germline V CDR1 and CDR2: SGHRS, YFSETQ. The CDR3 totals 12 residues. Deletions cut 3 bases from V and 8 bases from J, with 9 bases between. The CDR3 here is CASSSDRHEQFF. The DNA for the CDR3 is TGCGCCAGCAGCTCGGATCGCCATGAGCAGTTCTTC. Together with reference TRBV5-1 and TRBJ2-1, the CDR3 gives the full variable domain: KAGVTQTPRYLIKTRGQQVTLSCSPISGHRSVSWYQQTPGQGLQFLFEYFSETQRNKGNFPGRFSGRQFSNSRSEMNVSTLELGDSALYLCASSSDRHEQFFGPGTRLTVL.

The chain uses TRBV7-2 and TRBJ2-3; D is ambiguous. The V and J ends lost 2 bases and 4 bases respectively, with 10 bases between them. Per germline, CDR1 SGHTA and CDR2 FQGNSA. This CDR3 is 14 amino acids long. CDR3 loop: CASSLFDLPDTQYF. The CDR3 DNA reads as TGTGCCAGCAGCTTATTTGACCTCCCAGATACGCAGTATTTT.

The chain links TRBV7-3 to TRBJ1-1; D gene unclear. V was trimmed by 1 base and J by 4 bases, leaving 10 bases between them. Per the germline V gene, CDR1 is SGHTA and CDR2 is FQGTGA. This CDR3 is built from 14 residues. CDR3: CASSLNTVGTEAFF. CDR3 nucleotide sequence: TGTGCCAGCAGCTTAAATACAGTCGGCACTGAAGCTTTCTTT. Full variable domain (missing parts from reference TRBV7-3 and TRBJ1-1): GAGVSQTPSNKVTEKGKYVELRCDPISGHTALYWYRQSLGQGPEFLIYFQGTGAADDSGLPNDRFFAVRPEGSVSTLKIQRTERGDSAVYLCASSLNTVGTEAFFGQGTRLTVV.

This clonotype appeared a few times. This chain joins TRBV7-2 and TRBJ2-5; 13 positions match TRBD2. Per germline, CDR1 SGHTA and CDR2 FQGNSA. The CDR3 contains 17 residues. V gave up 1 base and J gave up 3 bases; unmatched junction bases: 5. The CDR3 DNA reads as TGTGCCAGCAGCTTAGGTTCCACTAGCGGGGGGGAAGAGACCCAGTACTTC. Amino acids: CASSLGSTSGGEETQYF.

The chain carries TRBV7-3 and TRBJ2-2; possibly TRBD2 for D (6 bases). Germline loops: CDR1 SGHTA, CDR2 FQGTGA. V was trimmed by 2 bases and J by 2 bases, leaving 12 bases between them. The CDR3 runs 16 residues. The CDR3 here is CASSLAGGINTGELFF. Here the CDR3 DNA reads TGTGCCAGCAGCTTAGCCGGGGGTATCAACACCGGGGAGCTGTTTTTT. Full variable domain (remainder filled in from reference TRBV7-3 and TRBJ2-2): GAGVSQTPSNKVTEKGKYVELRCDPISGHTALYWYRQSLGQGPEFLIYFQGTGAADDSGLPNDRFFAVRPEGSVSTLKIQRTERGDSAVYLCASSLAGGINTGELFFGEGSRLTVL.

This clonotype was seen a handful of times. This sequence joins TRBV2 and TRBJ2-5; 7 nucleotides line up with TRBD2. The V gene's germline CDR1 is SNHLY and CDR2 FYNNEI. The CDR3 consists of 15 residues. V dropped 4 bases and J dropped 5; count of bases not matched to a gene: 10. CDR3 DNA sequence: TGTGCCAGCAGTGCTGCGGGAGCCGTTGGTGAGACCCAGTACTTC. This translates into CASSAAGAVGETQYF.

Ten or more counts support this clonotype. The rearrangement uses TRBV5-1 and TRBJ1-6; no clear D gene. The CDR3 spans 12 residues. The germline V gene has CDR1 SGHRS and CDR2 YFSETQ. V shed 0 bases and J shed 8 bases, with 3 bases lying between them. The CDR3 reads CASSLDYSPLHF. In nucleotides, the CDR3 is TGCGCCAGCAGCTTGGATTATTCACCCCTCCACTTT.

This clonotype was observed at least ten times. This chain connects TRBV20-1 to TRBJ1-5; D gene ambiguous. CDR1 is DFQATT, CDR2 SNEGSKA, per germline (reference sequence). The CDR3 extends over 11 amino acids. Trimming shortened V by 0 bases and J by 7 bases, and 4 bases separated the two germline ends. DNA of the CDR3: TGCAGTGCTAGAGATCAGCAGCCCCAGCATTTT. It specifies CSARDQQPQHF.

This clonotype came up many times. The chain has TRBV5-6 and TRBJ2-1; D is unclear. V gave up 2 bases and J gave up 4 bases, with 4 bases separating them. This CDR3 has 12 residues. CDR1 is SGHDT and CDR2 is YYEEEE in the germline V gene. CDR3 residues: CASSFRYNEQFF. The CDR3, as DNA: TGTGCCAGCAGCTTCCGTTACAATGAGCAGTTCTTC.

This clonotype has a handful of counts. The chain carries TRBV9 and TRBJ2-1, with a possible D match to TRBD2 (6 bases). Trimming took off 1 base at V and 4 bases at J, with 15 bases between the two ends. The CDR3 totals 16 residues. Per the germline V gene, CDR1 is SGDLS and CDR2 is YYNGEE. The CDR3 region is CASSVFVSGEYNEQFF. The CDR3 DNA follows: TGTGCCAGCAGCGTATTTGTTAGCGGAGAGTACAATGAGCAGTTCTTC.

The gene calls are TRBV19 and TRBJ2-3; TRBD1 might be the D (6 bases). Germline-derived CDR1 and CDR2 are LNHDA and SQIVND (reference sequence). The CDR3 loop spans 14 amino acids. Trimming shortened V by 6 bases and J by 4 bases, and 14 bases separated the two germline ends. The DNA of the CDR3 is TGTGCCAGTAGCAGGGGCCGACGCGCAGATACGCAGTATTTT. This sequence encodes CASSRGRRADTQYF. Using reference TRBV19 and TRBJ2-3 for the parts outside the CDR3, the full variable domain is DGGITQSPKYLFRKEGQNVTLSCEQNLNHDAMYWYRQDPGQGLRLIYYSQIVNDFQKGDIAEGYSVSREKKESFPLTVTSAQKNPTAFYLCASSRGRRADTQYFGPGTRLTVL.

This clonotype was observed at least ten times. This rearrangement joins TRBV6-2 or TRBV6-3 to TRBJ2-3; TRBD2 matches 9 bases. CDR3 size: 15 residues. V lost 6 bases, J lost 1 base, and 5 bases stayed unmatched. Germline-derived CDR1 and CDR2 are MNHEY and SVGEGT. CDR3 amino acids: CASRERGEGTDTQYF. The CDR3 nucleotides are TGTGCCAGCAGGGAGCGGGGGGAGGGCACAGATACGCAGTATTTT.

This clonotype showed up many times. This chain uses TRBV5-1 with TRBJ2-5; perhaps TRBD1 as D (5 bases). This CDR3 has 15 amino acids. CDR1 and CDR2 (germline): SGHRS, YFSETQ. The V end was cut by 0 bases, the J end by 0 bases, with 9 bases between. CDR3 amino acids: CASSLGRVNQETQYF. The CDR3 DNA reads TGCGCCAGCAGCTTGGGCAGGGTGAACCAAGAGACCCAGTACTTC.

This clonotype has ten or more counts. This chain uses TRBV7-3 with TRBJ2-3; no reliable D call. V lost 8 bases to trimming and J lost 6 bases, with 9 bases between them. The CDR3 runs to 11 residues. CDR1 and CDR2 from the germline V gene are SGHTA and FQGTGA. The CDR3 region has the DNA TGTGCCAGCGGCATGGGGGATACGCAGTATTTT. Its protein is CASGMGDTQYF.

The chain couples TRBV7-9 to TRBJ2-5; 10 bases fit TRBD2. The CDR3 is 16 amino acids. Looked up from germline, CDR1 is SEHNR and CDR2 is FQNEAQ (reference sequence). Trimming took 3 bases from V and 5 from J; bases not matched to a gene: 9. This CDR3 is CASSFKDGLAEETQYF. Written as DNA, the CDR3 is TGTGCCAGCAGCTTTAAGGATGGACTAGCGGAGGAGACCCAGTACTTC.

In this sample, this clonotype turned up many times. CDR3 residues: CSAVDRPWNEQYF. CDR3 DNA sequence: TGCAGTGCCGTGGACAGGCCCTGGAACGAGCAGTACTTC. The chain combines TRBV20-1 with TRBJ2-7, with TRBD1 identical over 7 bases. CDR3 length: 13 amino acids. V gave up 6 bases and J gave up 5 bases; unmatched junction bases: 10. CDR1 and CDR2 from the germline V gene are DFQATT and SNEGSKA (reference sequence).

This clonotype has just a few counts. The genes are TRBV30 and TRBJ1-2; a weak D match, TRBD1 (5 bases). This CDR3 contains 13 residues. Germline V CDR1 and CDR2: GTSNPN, SVGIG (reference sequence). Trimming took off 0 bases at V and 8 bases at J, with 13 bases between the two ends. CDR3 loop: CAWSVLRGSGYTF. CDR3 sequence (DNA): TGTGCCTGGAGTGTACTTAGGGGAAGCGGCTACACCTTC.

This clonotype was counted a few times. The chain couples TRBV7-9 to TRBJ2-1; D possibly corresponds to TRBD1 (6 bases). This CDR3 spans 15 amino acids. Trimming took off 3 bases at V and 6 bases at J, with 15 bases between the two ends. CDR1 and CDR2 (germline): SEHNR, FQNEAQ (reference sequence). This CDR3 is CASSFTDTGINEQFF. DNA of the CDR3: TGTGCCAGCAGCTTTACCGATACAGGGATCAATGAGCAGTTCTTC.

The gene calls are TRBV4-2 and TRBJ1-4; D unresolved. Trimming left V 4 bases short and J 8 bases short, with 11 bases between. The CDR3 covers 13 residues. Germline V gene lookup returns CDR1 LGHNA and CDR2 YNFKEQ. As DNA, the CDR3 is TGTGCCAGCAGCCGGTTACTGTGGGAAAAACTGTTTTTT. Translated: CASSRLLWEKLFF.